Each of the 8 T cell receptor beta chains below was sequenced from the same sample in a study of T cell repertoires in cytomegalovirus infection. MiXCR, applied by TCRdb to the reads, yields one record per CDR3 protein. Of around 530,000 distinct CDR3 sequences in the sample, around 27% were seen once. The sample comprised PBMCs. The receptors shown here come from a human donor in good health (CMV status not recorded). Some clones in this sample may be carry-over from other donors' samples.

This clonotype came up a few times. V and J are TRBV6-2 or TRBV6-3 and TRBJ2-7; 10 bases are a match to TRBD2. Germline assignment: CDR1 MNHEY and CDR2 SVGEGT. Unmatched junction bases numbered 6, after V lost 6 bases and J lost 4 bases. This CDR3 contains 14 residues. The CDR3: CASRELAGPYEQYF. For the CDR3, the DNA is TGTGCCAGCAGGGAACTAGCGGGGCCTTACGAGCAGTACTTC.

The chain employs TRBV27 and TRBJ1-2; 9 bases align to TRBD1. Unmatched junction bases numbered 4, after V lost 3 bases and J lost 8 bases. Germline CDR1 MNHEY, CDR2 SMNVEV (reference sequence). The CDR3 has 13 amino acids. CDR3: CASSLTGGRGYTF. The CDR3 coding sequence is TGTGCCAGCAGTTTGACAGGGGGTCGGGGCTACACCTTC.

The V call is TRBV6-5, the J call TRBJ1-2, with a possible D match to TRBD1 (6 bases). The germline V and J ends were trimmed by 2 bases and 7 bases, with 20 bases remaining between them. The germline gives CDR1 MNHEY, CDR2 SVGAGI. The CDR3 totals 16 residues. CDR3 nucleotides: TGTGCCAGCAGTTACGAGCCCGGGGGGCGAATTGGTGGCTACACCTTC. This gives the protein CASSYEPGGRIGGYTF.

The chain uses TRBV6-8 and TRBJ2-5, with D tentatively TRBD2 (7 bases). V was shortened by 6 bases and J by 5 bases, with 19 bases between the two germline ends. The CDR3 runs 15 residues. The germline V gene has CDR1 MNHGY and CDR2 SAAAGT. Written as DNA, the CDR3 is TGTGCCAGCAGCCGCTCGGGGGCGGGAGTGGAGACCCAGTACTTC. Protein: CASSRSGAGVETQYF.

The chain links TRBV12-3 or TRBV12-4 to TRBJ2-5; TRBD1 aligns across 9 bases. J gave up 3 bases and V 5 bases, and 4 bases lay outside the gene matches. This CDR3 contains 14 residues. For the CDR3, the DNA is TGTGCCAGCAGTCCCAGGGACAGGGAAGAGACCCAGTACTTC. Protein sequence: CASSPRDREETQYF.

This clonotype was found many times. The chain employs TRBV7-2 and TRBJ2-1, with 9 bases aligning to TRBD2. Germline CDR1 is SGHTA and CDR2 is FQGNSA. There are 16 residues in the CDR3. V trimming: 1 base; J trimming: 2 bases; junction bases outside the gene matches: 3. The CDR3 is CASSLEASGTYNEQFF. As DNA, the CDR3 is TGTGCCAGCAGCTTAGAGGCTAGCGGGACCTACAATGAGCAGTTCTTC.

This clonotype was observed a few times. J is TRBJ2-1 and V is TRBV7-9; D gene uncertain. The CDR3 length is 14 residues. V shed 5 bases and J shed 5 bases, with 13 bases lying between them. Germline assignment: CDR1 SEHNR and CDR2 FQNEAQ (reference sequence). Here the CDR3 reads CASSENDLNNEQFF. CDR3 DNA: TGTGCCAGCAGCGAAAACGATCTCAACAATGAGCAGTTCTTC.

The rearrangement uses TRBV19 and TRBJ2-1; 10 positions match TRBD1. The CDR3 loop spans 16 amino acids. The J segment lost 7 bases and the V segment lost 5 bases, leaving 11 bases of the junction unmatched. Germline V gene data show CDR1 as LNHDA and CDR2 as SQIVND (reference sequence). CDR3 residues: CASSPTGTGVRNEQFF. The CDR3 DNA is TGTGCCAGTAGTCCGACCGGGACAGGGGTTAGGAATGAGCAGTTCTTC.